This record concerns one T cell receptor (beta chain) sequence. The study sequenced TCR beta in blood CD8+ and CD4+ T cells. The sample is drawn from a study of CD8 T cells in Susac syndrome. Germline CDR1 and CDR2: SGHNT and YYREEE (reference sequence). The trim removed 4 bases at V and 9 bases at J, leaving 11 bases unmatched. This CDR3 has 16 amino acids. Random hexamers served to reverse transcribe roughly 0.45 to 1 ug RNA. Each CDR3 protein is one row after TCRdb ran MiXCR on the immunoSEQ multiplex PCR reads. The sample shows about 80,000 distinct CDR3 sequences, roughly 91% of them seen only once.

The chain combines TRBV5-4 with TRBJ1-6; 9 positions match TRBD1. This clonotype was sampled from a human donor with Susac syndrome. Sequencing used CD4+ T cells from PBMCs. This chain's CDR3 is CASSNPGQGSSSPLHF. DNA for the CDR3: TGTGCCAGCAGCAACCCGGGACAGGGAAGCTCTTCACCCCTCCACTTT.